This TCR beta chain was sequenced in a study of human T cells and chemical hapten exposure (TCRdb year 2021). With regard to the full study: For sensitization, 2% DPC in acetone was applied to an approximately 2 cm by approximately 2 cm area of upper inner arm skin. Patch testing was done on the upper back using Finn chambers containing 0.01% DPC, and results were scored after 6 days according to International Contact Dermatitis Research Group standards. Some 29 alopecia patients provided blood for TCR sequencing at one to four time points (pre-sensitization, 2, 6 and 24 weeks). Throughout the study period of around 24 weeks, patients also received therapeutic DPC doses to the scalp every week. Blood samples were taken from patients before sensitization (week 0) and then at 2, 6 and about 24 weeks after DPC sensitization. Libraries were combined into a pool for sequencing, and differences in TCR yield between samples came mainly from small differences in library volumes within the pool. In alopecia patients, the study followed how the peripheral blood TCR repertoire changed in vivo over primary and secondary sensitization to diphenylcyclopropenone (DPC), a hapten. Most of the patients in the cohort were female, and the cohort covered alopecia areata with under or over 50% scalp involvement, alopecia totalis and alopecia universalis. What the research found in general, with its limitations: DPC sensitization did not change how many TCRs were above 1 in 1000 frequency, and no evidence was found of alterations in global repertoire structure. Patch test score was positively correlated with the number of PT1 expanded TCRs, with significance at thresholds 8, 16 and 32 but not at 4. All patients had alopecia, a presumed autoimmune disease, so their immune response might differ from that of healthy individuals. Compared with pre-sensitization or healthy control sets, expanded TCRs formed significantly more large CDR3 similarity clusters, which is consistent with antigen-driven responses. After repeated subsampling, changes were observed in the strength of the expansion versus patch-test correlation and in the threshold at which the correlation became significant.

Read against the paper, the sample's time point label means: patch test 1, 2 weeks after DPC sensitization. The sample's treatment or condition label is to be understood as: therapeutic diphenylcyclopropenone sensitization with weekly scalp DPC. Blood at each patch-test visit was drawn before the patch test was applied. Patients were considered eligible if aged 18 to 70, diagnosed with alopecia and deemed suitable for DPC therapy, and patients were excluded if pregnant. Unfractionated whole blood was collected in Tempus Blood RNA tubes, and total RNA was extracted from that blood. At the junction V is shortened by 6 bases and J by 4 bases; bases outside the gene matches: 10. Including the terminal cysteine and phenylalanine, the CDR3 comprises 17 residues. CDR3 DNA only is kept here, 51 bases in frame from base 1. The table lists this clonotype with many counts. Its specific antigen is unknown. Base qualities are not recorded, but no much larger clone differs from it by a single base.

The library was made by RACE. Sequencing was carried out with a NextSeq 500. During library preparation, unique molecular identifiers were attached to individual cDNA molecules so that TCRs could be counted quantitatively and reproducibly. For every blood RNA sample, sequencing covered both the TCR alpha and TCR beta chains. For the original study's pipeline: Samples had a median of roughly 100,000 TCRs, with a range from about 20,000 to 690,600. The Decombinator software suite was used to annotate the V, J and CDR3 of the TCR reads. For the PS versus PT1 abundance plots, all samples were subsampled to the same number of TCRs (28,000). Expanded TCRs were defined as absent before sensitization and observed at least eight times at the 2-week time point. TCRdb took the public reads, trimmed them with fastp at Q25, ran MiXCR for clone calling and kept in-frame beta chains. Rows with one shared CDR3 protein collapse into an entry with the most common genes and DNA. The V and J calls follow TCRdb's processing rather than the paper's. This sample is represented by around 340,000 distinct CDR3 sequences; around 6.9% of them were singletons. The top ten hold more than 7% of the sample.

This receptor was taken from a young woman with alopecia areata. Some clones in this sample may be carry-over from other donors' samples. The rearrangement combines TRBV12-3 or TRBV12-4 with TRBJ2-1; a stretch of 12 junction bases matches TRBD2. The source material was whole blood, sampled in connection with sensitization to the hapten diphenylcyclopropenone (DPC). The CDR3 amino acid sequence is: CASSQSPGLAGYNEQFF. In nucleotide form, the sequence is TGTGCCAGCAGCCAATCGCCGGGACTAGCGGGTTACAATGAGCAGTTCTTC.